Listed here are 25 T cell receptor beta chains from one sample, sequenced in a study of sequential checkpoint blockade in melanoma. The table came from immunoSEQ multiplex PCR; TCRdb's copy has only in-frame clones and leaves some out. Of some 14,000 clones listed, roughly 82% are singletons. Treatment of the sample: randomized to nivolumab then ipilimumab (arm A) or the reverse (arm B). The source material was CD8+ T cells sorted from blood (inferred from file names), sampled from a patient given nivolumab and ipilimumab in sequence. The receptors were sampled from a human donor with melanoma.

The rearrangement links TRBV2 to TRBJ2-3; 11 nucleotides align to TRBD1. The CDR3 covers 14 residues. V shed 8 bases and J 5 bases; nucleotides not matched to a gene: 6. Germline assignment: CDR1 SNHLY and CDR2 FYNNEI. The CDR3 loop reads CASGGQGGLDTQYF. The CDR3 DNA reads TGTGCCAGCGGGGGACAGGGGGGGCTAGATACGCAGTATTTT.

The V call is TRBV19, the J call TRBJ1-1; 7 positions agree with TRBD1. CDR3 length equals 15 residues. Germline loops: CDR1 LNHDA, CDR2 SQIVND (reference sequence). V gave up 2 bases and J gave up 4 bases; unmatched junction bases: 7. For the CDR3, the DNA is TGTGCCAGTAGTATAACTTCCTCAGGGGGCACTGAAGCTTTCTTT. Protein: CASSITSSGGTEAFF.

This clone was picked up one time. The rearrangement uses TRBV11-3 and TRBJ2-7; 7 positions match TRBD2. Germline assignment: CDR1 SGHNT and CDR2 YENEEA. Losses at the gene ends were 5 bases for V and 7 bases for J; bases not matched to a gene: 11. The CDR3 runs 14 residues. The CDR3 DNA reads TGTGCCAGCAGCCCGGAGGCGGGAGTGCGTGAGCAGTACTTC. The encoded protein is CASSPEAGVREQYF. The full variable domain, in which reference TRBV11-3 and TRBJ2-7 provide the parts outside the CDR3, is EAGVVQSPRYKIIEKKQPVAFWCNPISGHNTLYWYLQNLGQGPELLIRYENEEAVDDSQLPKDRFSAERLKGVDSTLKIQPAELGDSAVYLCASSPEAGVREQYFGPGTRLTVT.

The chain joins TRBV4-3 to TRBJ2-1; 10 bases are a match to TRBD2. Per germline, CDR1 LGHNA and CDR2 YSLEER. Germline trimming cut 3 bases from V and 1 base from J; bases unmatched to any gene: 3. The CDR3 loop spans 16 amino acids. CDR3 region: CASSQGAGGSYNEQFF. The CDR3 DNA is TGCGCCAGCAGCCAGGGAGCGGGAGGGTCCTACAATGAGCAGTTCTTC.

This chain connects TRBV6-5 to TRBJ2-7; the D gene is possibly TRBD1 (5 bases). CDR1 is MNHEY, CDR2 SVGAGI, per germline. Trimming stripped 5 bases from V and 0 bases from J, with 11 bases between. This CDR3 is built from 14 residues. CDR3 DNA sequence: TGTGCCAGCAGTGGTAGGGGAAGCTCCTACGAGCAGTACTTC. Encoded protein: CASSGRGSSYEQYF.

CDR3 protein: CASSSIRTSGAYNEQFF. The DNA of the CDR3 is TGTGCCAGCAGTTCTATTCGGACTAGCGGGGCCTACAATGAGCAGTTCTTC. The V gene is TRBV27, the J gene TRBJ2-1; 12 bases match TRBD2. V was clipped by 4 bases and J by 2 bases; unmatched bases: 6. Germline CDR1 and CDR2: MNHEY and SMNVEV (reference sequence). The CDR3 sequence is 17 residues long.

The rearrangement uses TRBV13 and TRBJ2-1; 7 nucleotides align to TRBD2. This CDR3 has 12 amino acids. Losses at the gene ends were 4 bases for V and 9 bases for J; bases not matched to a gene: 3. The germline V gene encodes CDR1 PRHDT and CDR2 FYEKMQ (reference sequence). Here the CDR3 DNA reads TGTGCCAGCAGCTATGGCGGGGGTGAGCAGTTCTTC. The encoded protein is CASSYGGGEQFF.

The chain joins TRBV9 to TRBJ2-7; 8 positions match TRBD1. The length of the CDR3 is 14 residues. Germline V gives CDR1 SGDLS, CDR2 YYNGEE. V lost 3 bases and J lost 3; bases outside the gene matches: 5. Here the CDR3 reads CASSGRTGSYEQYF. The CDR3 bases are TGTGCCAGCAGCGGGAGGACAGGGAGCTACGAGCAGTACTTC.

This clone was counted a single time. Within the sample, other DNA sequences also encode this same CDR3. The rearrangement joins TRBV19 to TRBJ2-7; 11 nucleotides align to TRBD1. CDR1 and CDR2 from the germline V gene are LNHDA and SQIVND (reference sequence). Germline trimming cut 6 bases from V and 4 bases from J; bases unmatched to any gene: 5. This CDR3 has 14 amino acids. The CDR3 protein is CASSSGQGAYEQYF. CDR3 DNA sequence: TGTGCCAGTAGCTCCGGACAGGGGGCTTACGAGCAGTACTTC.

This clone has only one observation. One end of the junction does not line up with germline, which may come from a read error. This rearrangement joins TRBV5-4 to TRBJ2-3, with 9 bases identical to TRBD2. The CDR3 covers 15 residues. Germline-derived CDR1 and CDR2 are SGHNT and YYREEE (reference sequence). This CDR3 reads CASSLAGGFGDTQYF. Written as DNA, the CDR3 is TGTGCCAGCAGTTTGGCGGGAGGGTTCGGAGATACGCAGTATTTT.

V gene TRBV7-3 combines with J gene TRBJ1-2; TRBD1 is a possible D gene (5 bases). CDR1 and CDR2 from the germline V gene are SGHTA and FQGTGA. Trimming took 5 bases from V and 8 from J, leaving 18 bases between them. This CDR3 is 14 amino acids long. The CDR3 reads CASSPNGGVSGYTF. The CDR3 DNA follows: TGTGCCAGCAGCCCCAACGGGGGAGTTAGCGGCTACACCTTC.

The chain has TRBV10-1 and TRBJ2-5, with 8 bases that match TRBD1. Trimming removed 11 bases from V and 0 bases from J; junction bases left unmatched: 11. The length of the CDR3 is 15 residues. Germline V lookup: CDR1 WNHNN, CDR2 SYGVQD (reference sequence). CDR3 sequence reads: CAAGDQGAYQETQYF. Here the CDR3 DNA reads TGCGCCGCGGGCGATCAGGGGGCGTACCAAGAGACCCAGTACTTC.

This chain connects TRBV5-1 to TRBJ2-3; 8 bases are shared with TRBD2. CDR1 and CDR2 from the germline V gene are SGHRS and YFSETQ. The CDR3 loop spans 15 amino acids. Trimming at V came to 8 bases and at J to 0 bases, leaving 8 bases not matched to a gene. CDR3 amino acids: CASSRGGGSTDTQYF. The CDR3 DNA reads TGCGCCAGTTCTCGGGGGGGCGGGAGCACAGATACGCAGTATTTT.

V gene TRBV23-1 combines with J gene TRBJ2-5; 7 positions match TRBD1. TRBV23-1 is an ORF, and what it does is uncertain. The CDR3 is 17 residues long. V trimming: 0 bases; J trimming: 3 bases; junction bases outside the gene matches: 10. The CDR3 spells CASSQSAPGTVKETQYF. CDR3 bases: TGCGCCAGCAGTCAATCGGCACCCGGGACAGTAAAAGAGACCCAGTACTTC.

The CDR3 nucleotides are TGTGCCAGCAGCCCGCAAGGAGGGGATGGGGCTGAAGCTTTCTTT. It is translated as CASSPQGGDGAEAFF. The chain has TRBV5-4 and TRBJ1-1, with D perhaps matching TRBD1 (5 bases). CDR3 length equals 15 residues. V lost 4 bases to trimming and J lost 6 bases, with 19 bases between them. Germline assignment: CDR1 SGHNT and CDR2 YYREEE (reference sequence).

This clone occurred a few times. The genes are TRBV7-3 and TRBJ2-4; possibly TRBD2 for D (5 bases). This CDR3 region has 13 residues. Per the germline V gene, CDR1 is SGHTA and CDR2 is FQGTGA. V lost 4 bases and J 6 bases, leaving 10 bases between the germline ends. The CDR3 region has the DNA TGTGCCAGCAGCTCGGGGTCAGCAAACATTCAGTACTTC. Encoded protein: CASSSGSANIQYF.

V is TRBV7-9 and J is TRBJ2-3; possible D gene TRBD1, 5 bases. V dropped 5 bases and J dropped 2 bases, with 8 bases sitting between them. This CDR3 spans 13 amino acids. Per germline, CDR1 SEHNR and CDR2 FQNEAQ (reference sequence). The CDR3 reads CASSPGFTDTQYF. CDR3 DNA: TGTGCCAGCAGCCCAGGGTTCACAGATACGCAGTATTTT.

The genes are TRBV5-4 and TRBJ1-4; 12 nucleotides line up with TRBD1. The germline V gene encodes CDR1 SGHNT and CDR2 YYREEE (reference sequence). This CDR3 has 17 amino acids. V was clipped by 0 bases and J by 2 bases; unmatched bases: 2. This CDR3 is CASSLAGQGATNEKLFF. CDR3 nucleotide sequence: TGTGCCAGCAGCTTGGCGGGACAGGGGGCGACTAATGAAAAACTGTTTTTT.

CDR3 sequence (DNA): TGTGCCAGCAGCTTCTCTTATGGCCTCCTCCAAGAGACCCAGTACTTC. Translating it yields CASSFSYGLLQETQYF. The V and J genes are TRBV7-9 and TRBJ2-5; D not certain. CDR1 is SEHNR and CDR2 is FQNEAQ in the germline V gene (reference sequence). The CDR3 extends over 16 amino acids. V dropped 3 bases and J dropped 1 base, with 15 bases sitting between them.

The CDR3 here is CASRNSGAFYNEQFF. The CDR3 DNA reads as TGTGCCAGCAGAAATAGCGGGGCCTTCTACAATGAGCAGTTCTTC. This chain links TRBV6-1 with TRBJ2-1; 8 bases fit TRBD2. CDR1 MNHNS and CDR2 SASEGT come from the germline V gene. The CDR3 is 15 amino acids. The V gene end was trimmed by 6 bases and the J gene end by 3 bases; junction bases not matched to a gene: 7.

CDR3 nucleotides: TGTGCCAGCAGTGGTGACAGGCTCAATCAGCCCCAGCATTTT. Translation gives CASSGDRLNQPQHF. The rearrangement links TRBV6-5 to TRBJ1-5; a possible D gene is TRBD1 (6 bases). Germline loops: CDR1 MNHEY, CDR2 SVGAGI. There are 14 residues in the CDR3. V was cut by 5 bases and J by 3 bases, with 11 bases left in between.

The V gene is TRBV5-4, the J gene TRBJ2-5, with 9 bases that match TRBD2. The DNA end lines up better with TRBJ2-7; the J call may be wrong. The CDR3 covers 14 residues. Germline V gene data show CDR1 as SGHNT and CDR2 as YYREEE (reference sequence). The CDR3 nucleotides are TGTGCCACCCTGGTAGCGGGGGAGACCTACGAGCAGTACTTC. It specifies CATLVAGETYEQYF.

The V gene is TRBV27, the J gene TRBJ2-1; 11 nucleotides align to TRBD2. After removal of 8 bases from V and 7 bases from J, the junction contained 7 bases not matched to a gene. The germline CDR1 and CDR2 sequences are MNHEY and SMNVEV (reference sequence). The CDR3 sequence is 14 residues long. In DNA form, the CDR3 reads TGTGCCAGCCGCACTAGCGGGAGTAGGAATGAGCAGTTCTTC. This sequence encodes CASRTSGSRNEQFF.

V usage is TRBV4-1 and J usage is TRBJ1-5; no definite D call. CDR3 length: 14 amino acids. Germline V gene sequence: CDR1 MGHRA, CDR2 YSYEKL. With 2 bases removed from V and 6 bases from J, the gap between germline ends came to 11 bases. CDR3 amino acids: CASSQREEPQPQHF. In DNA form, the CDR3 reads TGCGCCAGCAGCCAAAGGGAGGAACCTCAGCCCCAGCATTTT.

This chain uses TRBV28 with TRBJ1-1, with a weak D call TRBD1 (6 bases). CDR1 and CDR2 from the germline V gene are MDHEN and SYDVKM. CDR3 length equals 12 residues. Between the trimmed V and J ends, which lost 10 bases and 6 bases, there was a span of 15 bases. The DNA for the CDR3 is TGTGCCACCCACACAGGGAGACCTGAAGCTTTCTTT. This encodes CATHTGRPEAFF.